This TCR beta chain was found in a study of blood T cell repertoires in COVID-19. Background on the study: Spain, Italy and the United States supplied samples that represented acute and convalescent COVID-19. Sources were T cells, B-cell-depleted T cells, or PBMCs; the material itself was cDNA or gDNA.

In germline, CDR1 is SGHRS, CDR2 YFSETQ. CDR3 length: 17 residues. With V trimmed by 3 bases and J by 0 bases, 7 bases remained unmatched. Original processing methods: Reference gene primer amplification yielded estimated nucleated cell counts. Clones were sequenced by immunoSEQ multiplex PCR, and TCRdb holds only the in-frame ones, with some missing. V, J and clone size were drawn from that table, and D and trimming were deduced from the DNA. Among about 200,000 clones listed, 75% to 90% were seen once. The V call is TRBV5-1, the J call TRBJ2-1; 9 positions match TRBD2. Source material: peripheral blood. The TCR originated in a man in his sixties with acute or convalescent COVID-19. CDR3 amino acids: CASSSSGRRSSYNEQFF. CDR3 bases: TGCGCCAGCAGCTCAAGCGGGAGGAGGAGCTCCTACAATGAGCAGTTCTTC.